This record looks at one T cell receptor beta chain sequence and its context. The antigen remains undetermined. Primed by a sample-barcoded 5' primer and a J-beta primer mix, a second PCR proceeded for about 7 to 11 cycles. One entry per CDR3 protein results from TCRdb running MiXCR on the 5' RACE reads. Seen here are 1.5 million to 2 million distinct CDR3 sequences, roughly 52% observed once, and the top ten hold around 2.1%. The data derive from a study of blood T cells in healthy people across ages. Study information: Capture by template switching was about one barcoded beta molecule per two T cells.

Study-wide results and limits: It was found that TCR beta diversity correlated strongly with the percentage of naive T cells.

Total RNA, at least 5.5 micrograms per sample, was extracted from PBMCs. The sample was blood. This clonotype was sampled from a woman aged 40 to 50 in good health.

This CDR3 is CASIVGLNNEQFF. The DNA for the CDR3 is TGTGCCAGCATCGTAGGACTAAACAATGAGCAGTTCTTC. The rearrangement links TRBV6-6 to TRBJ2-1, with D possibly matching TRBD2 (6 bases). The CDR3 is 13 amino acids. V was trimmed by 7 bases and J by 5 bases, leaving 12 bases between them. Germline V gene lookup returns CDR1 MNHNY and CDR2 SVGAGI (reference sequence).